These 5 T cell receptor beta chains were all obtained from the same sample, sequenced in a study of blood T cell repertoires in COVID-19. Only in-frame clones appear in the TCRdb table, and some are missing; sequencing was by immunoSEQ multiplex PCR. The profile shows about 180,000 clones, 87% of them singletons. Input material: peripheral blood. The receptors stem from a woman aged 45-65 years with acute or convalescent COVID-19.

The V and J genes are TRBV6-5 and TRBJ2-5; 9 positions agree with TRBD2. Germline values: CDR1 MNHEY, CDR2 SVGAGI. This CDR3 spans 15 amino acids. V gave up 7 bases and J gave up 4 bases; unmatched junction bases: 10. The DNA of the CDR3 is TGTGCCAGCATCCCGGCGGGGGGGGCCGGAGAGACCCAGTACTTC. It is translated as CASIPAGGAGETQYF.

The V call is TRBV10-3, the J call TRBJ1-4; 9 positions agree with TRBD1. The CDR3 is 17 residues long. The J segment lost 7 bases and the V segment lost 3 bases, leaving 12 bases of the junction unmatched. Looked up from germline, CDR1 is ENHRY and CDR2 is SYGVKD. CDR3 loop: CAISDRRGQGLGEKLFF. The DNA for the CDR3 is TGTGCCATCAGTGACAGGCGGGGACAGGGTCTCGGTGAAAAACTGTTTTTT.

The chain couples TRBV12-3 or TRBV12-4 to TRBJ1-2, with D perhaps TRBD1 (5 bases). V was shortened by 9 bases and J by 6 bases, with 14 bases between the two germline ends. This CDR3 contains 12 residues. CDR3 protein: CASGGGRHGYTF. In DNA, the CDR3 is TGTGCCAGTGGCGGGGGGAGGCATGGCTACACCTTC.

This rearrangement joins TRBV12-5 to TRBJ2-2; 16 bases are shared with TRBD2. Germline loops: CDR1 LGHNT, CDR2 FRNRAP. This CDR3 has 16 residues. V gave up 5 bases and J gave up 6 bases; unmatched junction bases: 3. The CDR3 DNA sequence: TGTGCTAGTGGTCAGGGACTAGCGGGGGGGCCCGGGGAGCTGTTTTTT. Residues: CASGQGLAGGPGELFF.

The chain couples TRBV4-2 to TRBJ1-2; D remains unclear. V was shortened by 0 bases and J by 6 bases, with 17 bases between the two germline ends. This CDR3 is 16 amino acids long. From germline, CDR1 is LGHNA and CDR2 YNFKEQ. In nucleotides, the CDR3 is TGTGCCAGCAGCCAAGAGGTGCCAGGTGGTGACGATGGCTACACCTTC. Translating it yields CASSQEVPGGDDGYTF.